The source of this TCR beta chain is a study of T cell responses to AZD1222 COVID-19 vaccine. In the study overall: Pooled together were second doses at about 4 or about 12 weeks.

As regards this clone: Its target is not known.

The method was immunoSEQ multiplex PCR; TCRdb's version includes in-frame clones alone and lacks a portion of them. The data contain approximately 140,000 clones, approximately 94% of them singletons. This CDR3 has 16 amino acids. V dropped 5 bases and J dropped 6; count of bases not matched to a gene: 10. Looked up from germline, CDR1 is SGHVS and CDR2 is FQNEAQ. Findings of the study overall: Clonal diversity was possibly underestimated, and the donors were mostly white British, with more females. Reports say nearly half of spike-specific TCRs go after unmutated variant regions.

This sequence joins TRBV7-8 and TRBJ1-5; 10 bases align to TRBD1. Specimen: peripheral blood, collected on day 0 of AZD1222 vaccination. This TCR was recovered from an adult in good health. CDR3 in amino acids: CASSPTRTGGVQPQHF. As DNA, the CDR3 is TGTGCCAGCAGCCCCACCAGGACAGGGGGGGTTCAGCCCCAGCATTTT.